The rows below give T cell receptor beta chains drawn from one sample of a study of identical twins. TCRdb re-called the 5' RACE reads with MiXCR, one entry per CDR3 protein. The sample gives approximately 250,000 distinct CDR3 sequences, 6.5% of which show up once; approximately 15% is in the top ten. These same data were also listed under a study on T cells expressing NK-cell markers.

Material for sequencing was CD8+ T cells sorted from blood. These receptors were collected from a woman in her late teens or twenties in good health. CDR3s include the opening cysteine and the closing phenylalanine or tryptophan. The order of the fields is CDR3 DNA, CDR3 protein, V gene, clone size, J gene, D gene. D genes are given only for firm matches. Clone size is stated in some rows and not others, as once, few, many or a class when expanded.

CDR3 DNA: TGTGCCAGCAATAGCGCGTCTTTCGCTGAAGCTTTCTTT
CDR3 protein: CASNSASFAEAFF
V gene: TRBV6-1
clone size: few
J gene: TRBJ1-1
D gene: -

CDR3 DNA: TGCGCCAGCAGTGAGCTTACAGGGACGGGTCGCCACATTCAGTACTTC
CDR3 protein: CASSELTGTGRHIQYF
V gene: TRBV10-2
clone size: many
J gene: TRBJ2-4
D gene: -

CDR3 DNA: TGTGCCAGCAGCCCTAGCGGGGGTCACACAGATACGCAGTATTTT
CDR3 protein: CASSPSGGHTDTQYF
V gene: TRBV28
clone size: many
J gene: TRBJ2-3
D gene: TRBD2

CDR3 DNA: TGCAGCGTTTGGATCAAGGGAAGCACTGAAGCTTTCTTT
CDR3 protein: CSVWIKGSTEAFF
V gene: TRBV29-1
clone size: few
J gene: TRBJ1-1
D gene: -

CDR3 DNA: TGCGCCAGCAGCTTGGAAGTCCCCAGCGGTCCCTACAATGAGCAGTTCTTC
CDR3 protein: CASSLEVPSGPYNEQFF
V gene: TRBV5-1
clone size: many
J gene: TRBJ2-1
D gene: -

CDR3 DNA: TGTGCCAGCAGCGCCCGTATAGCGGGGCCAAGCACAGATACGCAGTATTTT
CDR3 protein: CASSARIAGPSTDTQYF
V gene: TRBV7-9
clone size: few
J gene: TRBJ2-3
D gene: TRBD2

CDR3 DNA: TGTGCTAGTGGTTTGGCCCCCCGGGGGGCCGAGCAGTTCTTC
CDR3 protein: CASGLAPRGAEQFF
V gene: TRBV12-5
clone size: -
J gene: TRBJ2-1
D gene: -

CDR3 DNA: TGTGCCAGTAGTATGGCTGGCGGGGGGTTTTACGAGCAGTACTTC
CDR3 protein: CASSMAGGGFYEQYF
V gene: TRBV19
clone size: -
J gene: TRBJ2-7
D gene: TRBD2

CDR3 DNA: TGTGCCAGCAGCTTAGCCGGAACCTTGGGCACTGAAGCTTTCTTT
CDR3 protein: CASSLAGTLGTEAFF
V gene: TRBV7-8
clone size: -
J gene: TRBJ1-1
D gene: -

CDR3 DNA: TGTGCCAGCAGCGTAGGGCGGGGGGGCGTCTACGAGCAGTACTTC
CDR3 protein: CASSVGRGGVYEQYF
V gene: TRBV9
clone size: -
J gene: TRBJ2-7
D gene: TRBD2

CDR3 DNA: TGTGCCAGCGGCCCCGGGGGGGTGGAGACCCAGTACTTC
CDR3 protein: CASGPGGVETQYF
V gene: TRBV13
clone size: few
J gene: TRBJ2-5
D gene: TRBD2

CDR3 DNA: TGTGCCAGCAGCTACCTCTCCGGGAGGGCCGAAGATACGCAGTATTTT
CDR3 protein: CASSYLSGRAEDTQYF
V gene: TRBV3-1
clone size: -
J gene: TRBJ2-3
D gene: TRBD2

CDR3 DNA: TGCGCCAGCAGTGACCCCGATGTCTACAATGAGCAGTTCTTC
CDR3 protein: CASSDPDVYNEQFF
V gene: TRBV10-1
clone size: few
J gene: TRBJ2-1
D gene: -

CDR3 DNA: TGTGCCAGCAGCGTTATGTATGCGGGAACGGGACCCACAGATACGCAGTATTTT
CDR3 protein: CASSVMYAGTGPTDTQYF
V gene: TRBV9
clone size: few
J gene: TRBJ2-3
D gene: -

CDR3 DNA: TGTGCCAGCAGTTCCCGATTCAGGGAGCAGTTCTTC
CDR3 protein: CASSSRFREQFF
V gene: TRBV7-2
clone size: -
J gene: TRBJ2-1
D gene: -

CDR3 DNA: TGCGCCAGCAGCCAAGGTGCTGGGGAAGGGGAAAAACTGTTTTTT
CDR3 protein: CASSQGAGEGEKLFF
V gene: TRBV4-3
clone size: few
J gene: TRBJ1-4
D gene: -

CDR3 DNA: TGTGCCAGCAGCCTGACAGGGGGGGACGATGAGCAGTTCTTC
CDR3 protein: CASSLTGGDDEQFF
V gene: TRBV14
clone size: -
J gene: TRBJ2-1
D gene: TRBD1

CDR3 DNA: TGTGCCAGCAGGGGCCCCCCCTACAATGAGCAGTTCTTC
CDR3 protein: CASRGPPYNEQFF
V gene: TRBV7-2
clone size: few
J gene: TRBJ2-1
D gene: -

CDR3 DNA: TGTGCCAGCAGCAAAGTTAAGGGGAACTCTCTAGGGTACAATGAGCAGTTCTTC
CDR3 protein: CASSKVKGNSLGYNEQFF
V gene: TRBV21-1
clone size: -
J gene: TRBJ2-1
D gene: -

CDR3 DNA: TGCGCCAGCAGCTTCGGAGGGGGATGGACAGATACGCAGTATTTT
CDR3 protein: CASSFGGGWTDTQYF
V gene: TRBV5-1
clone size: few
J gene: TRBJ2-3
D gene: -

CDR3 DNA: TGTGCCAGCAGCTCTCGACAGCCATCAGAATACCAGCAGTACTTC
CDR3 protein: CASSSRQPSEYQQYF
V gene: TRBV7-9
clone size: few
J gene: TRBJ2-7
D gene: -

CDR3 DNA: TGCGCCAGCAGCGCGAACACCGGGACTCAGGATACGCAGTATTTT
CDR3 protein: CASSANTGTQDTQYF
V gene: TRBV5-1
clone size: few
J gene: TRBJ2-3
D gene: -

CDR3 DNA: TGTGCCAGTGGAGTGGACATTTTGGAGACCCAGTACTTC
CDR3 protein: CASGVDILETQYF
V gene: TRBV5-5
clone size: -
J gene: TRBJ2-5
D gene: -

CDR3 DNA: TGTGCCAGCAGTGAACAGGCGGGCAATACAGATACGCAGTATTTT
CDR3 protein: CASSEQAGNTDTQYF
V gene: TRBV2
clone size: -
J gene: TRBJ2-3
D gene: -

CDR3 DNA: TGCAGTGCTAGAGTCGGCATCAGCGGCTACGAGCAGTACTTC
CDR3 protein: CSARVGISGYEQYF
V gene: TRBV20-1
clone size: many
J gene: TRBJ2-7
D gene: -

CDR3 DNA: TGTGCCAGCAGCCGCCTAAGTAGCACAGATACGCAGTATTTT
CDR3 protein: CASSRLSSTDTQYF
V gene: TRBV6-1
clone size: -
J gene: TRBJ2-3
D gene: -

CDR3 DNA: TGTGCCAGCAGCCACCCTCGGGGGCCGGGCACTGAAGCTTTCTTT
CDR3 protein: CASSHPRGPGTEAFF
V gene: TRBV14
clone size: few
J gene: TRBJ1-1
D gene: -

CDR3 DNA: TGTGCCAGCAGCCGAAACCGCGTGGATGAGCAGTTCTTC
CDR3 protein: CASSRNRVDEQFF
V gene: TRBV11-2
clone size: many
J gene: TRBJ2-1
D gene: -

CDR3 DNA: TGTGCCAGCAGCTCCCCTAGCGGGAGGGCCGCCGATGAGCAGTTCTTC
CDR3 protein: CASSSPSGRAADEQFF
V gene: TRBV7-8
clone size: few
J gene: TRBJ2-1
D gene: TRBD2

CDR3 DNA: TGTGCCAGCAGTTTATCCCCAGCTTCTGAGCAGTTCTTC
CDR3 protein: CASSLSPASEQFF
V gene: TRBV27
clone size: -
J gene: TRBJ2-1
D gene: -

CDR3 DNA: TGTGCTATAGGGTGGACTACGCACAACAATGAGCAGTTCTTC
CDR3 protein: CAIGWTTHNNEQFF
V gene: TRBV12-5
clone size: few
J gene: TRBJ2-1
D gene: -

CDR3 DNA: TGCAGTGCGAAGGGACTAGCGGAGCCAGGGGAGCAGTTCTTC
CDR3 protein: CSAKGLAEPGEQFF
V gene: TRBV20-1
clone size: many
J gene: TRBJ2-1
D gene: TRBD2

CDR3 DNA: TGTGCCGCTCCTTACAGGGAGCGCTATGGCTACACCTTC
CDR3 protein: CAAPYRERYGYTF
V gene: TRBV2
clone size: few
J gene: TRBJ1-2
D gene: -

CDR3 DNA: TGTGCCAGCAGCCCCGGGGGGCCCTCTATCACAGATACGCAGTATTTT
CDR3 protein: CASSPGGPSITDTQYF
V gene: TRBV7-9
clone size: few
J gene: TRBJ2-3
D gene: -

CDR3 DNA: TGTGCCAGCAGCTTTGTGGGATACTACGAGCAGTACTTC
CDR3 protein: CASSFVGYYEQYF
V gene: TRBV11-2
clone size: few
J gene: TRBJ2-7
D gene: -

CDR3 DNA: TGTGCCAGCAGTTCACTACCCCCGGTAACAGGGAACACTGAAGCTTTCTTT
CDR3 protein: CASSSLPPVTGNTEAFF
V gene: TRBV27
clone size: -
J gene: TRBJ1-1
D gene: -

CDR3 DNA: TGTGCCAGCAGTTACTCGGGCCACGGGGCTGAAGCTTTCTTT
CDR3 protein: CASSYSGHGAEAFF
V gene: TRBV6-5
clone size: -
J gene: TRBJ1-1
D gene: -